Presented here are 17 T cell receptor beta chains from one specimen sequenced in a study of T cell changes during pregnancy in multiple sclerosis. Sequencing was performed with immunoSEQ multiplex PCR; in TCRdb, only in-frame clones are kept and a portion is missing. The sample lists about 59,000 clones; approximately 91% were seen once. Source: peripheral blood, taken in the second trimester of pregnancy. The receptors were gathered from a female donor with multiple sclerosis, enrolled in a pregnancy study.

This clone came up once. V gene TRBV6-5 combines with J gene TRBJ2-1, with a tentative D call TRBD2 (6 bases). V was cut by 6 bases and J by 10 bases, with 16 bases left in between. Germline V gene lookup returns CDR1 MNHEY and CDR2 SVGAGI. The length of the CDR3 is 13 residues. The CDR3 spells CASRLPGTEEQFF. The CDR3, as DNA: TGTGCCAGCAGATTGCCGGGGACTGAGGAGCAGTTCTTC.

This chain joins TRBV6-6 and TRBJ1-1; D is uncertain. V was cut by 5 bases and J by 2 bases, with 12 bases left in between. In germline, CDR1 is MNHNY, CDR2 SVGAGI (reference sequence). The CDR3 spans 14 residues. CDR3 residues: CASSASGSNTEAFF. CDR3 DNA: TGTGCCAGCAGTGCCTCCGGGAGCAACACTGAAGCTTTCTTT.

J is TRBJ1-4 and V is TRBV2; a possible D gene is TRBD1 (6 bases). V was trimmed by 6 bases and J by 8 bases, leaving 19 bases between them. Looked up from germline, CDR1 is SNHLY and CDR2 is FYNNEI. The CDR3 loop spans 15 amino acids. CDR3: CASRADRPLREKLFF. In nucleotides, the CDR3 is TGTGCCAGCAGGGCAGACAGGCCTTTAAGGGAAAAACTGTTTTTT.

The V gene is TRBV5-6, the J gene TRBJ2-3; 8 bases are a match to TRBD1. CDR1 and CDR2 (germline): SGHDT, YYEEEE. This CDR3 contains 17 residues. V lost 0 bases and J lost 3; bases outside the gene matches: 9. The CDR3 nucleotides read TGTGCCAGCAGCTTGGACCGGACAGGGCTTGGGACAGATACGCAGTATTTT. Protein: CASSLDRTGLGTDTQYF.

The rearrangement uses TRBV6-1 and TRBJ2-7; TRBD2 is a possible D gene (6 bases). The CDR3 totals 14 residues. Germline values: CDR1 MNHNS, CDR2 SASEGT. The ends were cut back, 7 bases at V and 2 bases at J, with 15 bases in the middle. CDR3 in DNA: TGTGCCAGCACCGCGGCGGGACGCACCTACGAGCAGTACTTC. Amino acids: CASTAAGRTYEQYF.

The V call is TRBV5-1, the J call TRBJ2-1; D might be TRBD1 (5 bases). The CDR3 length is 14 residues. Per the germline V gene, CDR1 is SGHRS and CDR2 is YFSETQ. Deletions cut 0 bases from V and 4 bases from J, with 8 bases between. The CDR3 region has the DNA TGCGCCAGCAGCTTGGAGGACAATTACAATGAGCAGTTCTTC. Amino acids: CASSLEDNYNEQFF.

This clone was picked up one time. This CDR3 reads CASRGTDTRGDTQYF. The CDR3 region has the DNA TGTGCCAGTAGGGGGACAGACACCAGGGGAGATACGCAGTATTTT. This sequence joins TRBV19 and TRBJ2-3; 7 bases align to TRBD1. Germline CDR1 and CDR2: LNHDA and SQIVND (reference sequence). The CDR3 loop spans 15 amino acids. The J segment lost 5 bases and the V segment lost 6 bases, leaving 11 bases of the junction unmatched.

The chain uses TRBV7-2 and TRBJ2-4; possible D gene TRBD2, 5 bases. The CDR3 extends over 15 amino acids. Trimming took 5 bases from V and 4 from J, leaving 15 bases between them. Germline V gene sequence: CDR1 SGHTA, CDR2 FQGNSA. CDR3: CASSPRVSDKNIQYF. CDR3 bases: TGTGCCAGCAGCCCCCGGGTTAGCGATAAAAACATTCAGTACTTC. Filled out from reference TRBV7-2 and TRBJ2-4, the complete variable domain reads GAGVSQSPSNKVTEKGKDVELRCDPISGHTALYWYRQSLGQGLEFLIYFQGNSAPDKSGLPSDRFSAERTGGSVSTLTIQRTQQEDSAVYLCASSPRVSDKNIQYFGAGTRLSVL.

This clone was recorded once. This sequence joins TRBV19 and TRBJ2-2; TRBD1 might be the D (5 bases). Trimming removed 7 bases from V and 3 bases from J, with 9 bases in between. Germline-derived CDR1 and CDR2 are LNHDA and SQIVND (reference sequence). This CDR3 is built from 13 residues. The CDR3 loop is CASMETDTGELFF. CDR3 nucleotide sequence: TGTGCCAGTATGGAGACAGACACCGGGGAGCTGTTTTTT.

The CDR3 sequence is CASSIAGGGAIYEQYF. In DNA, the CDR3 is TGTGCCAGTAGTATTGCCGGCGGAGGGGCGATCTACGAGCAGTACTTC. The chain links TRBV19 to TRBJ2-7; weak D call: TRBD2 (6 bases). Trimming took 3 bases from V and 3 from J, leaving 18 bases between them. Germline CDR1 is LNHDA and CDR2 is SQIVND (reference sequence). The CDR3 is made up of 16 amino acids.

V gene TRBV5-5 combines with J gene TRBJ1-2, with D possibly matching TRBD1 (5 bases). The CDR3 runs to 13 residues. The ends were cut back, 7 bases at V and 7 bases at J, with 17 bases in the middle. Germline CDR1 SGHKS, CDR2 YYEKEE (reference sequence). CDR3 in DNA: TGTGCCAGCTCGGGGGGGACGACTGGTGGCTACACCTTC. Its protein product is CASSGGTTGGYTF. Full variable domain (outside the CDR3, taken from reference TRBV5-5 and TRBJ1-2): DAGVTQSPTHLIKTRGQQVTLRCSPISGHKSVSWYQQVLGQGPQFIFQYYEKEERGRGNFPDRFSARQFPNYSSELNVNALLLGDSALYLCASSGGTTGGYTFGSGTRLTVV.

This sequence joins TRBV10-1 and TRBJ1-5, with 9 nucleotides matching TRBD1. V was pared by 8 bases and J by 8 bases, with 7 bases of the junction left unmatched. The CDR3 has 13 residues. The germline CDR1 and CDR2 sequences are WNHNN and SYGVQD (reference sequence). The CDR3 nucleotides are TGCGCCAGCTCCCGGGACAGGGAGAAGCCCCAGCATTTT. Its translation is CASSRDREKPQHF.

The V gene is TRBV5-8, the J gene TRBJ1-4; no definite D call. The CDR3 contains 14 residues. The germline V gene has CDR1 SGHTS and CDR2 YDEGEE. V lost 2 bases and J lost 8, with 13 bases in between. CDR3 sequence (DNA): TGTGCCAGCAGCTTAGGCTTAGAGGGAGAAAAACTGTTTTTT. Residues: CASSLGLEGEKLFF.

The J gene is TRBJ2-3, the V gene TRBV18; D possibly corresponds to TRBD1 (6 bases). Germline CDR1 and CDR2: KGHSH and LQKENI. V lost 6 bases and J 4 bases, leaving 17 bases between the germline ends. This CDR3 is 15 amino acids long. The CDR3 loop reads CASSPGTPGADTQYF. CDR3 nucleotides: TGTGCCAGCTCCCCCGGGACACCCGGCGCAGATACGCAGTATTTT.

The chain uses TRBV14 and TRBJ2-1; no clear D gene. V dropped 5 bases and J dropped 4 bases, with 12 bases sitting between them. The germline V gene encodes CDR1 SGHDN and CDR2 FVKESK. The CDR3 is 14 amino acids. The CDR3: CASSASRLYNEQFF. In DNA, the CDR3 is TGTGCCAGCAGCGCCAGTAGACTTTACAATGAGCAGTTCTTC.

The chain uses TRBV9 and TRBJ2-1, with 8 positions matching TRBD2. J lost 4 bases, V lost 3 bases, and 6 bases had no gene match. This CDR3 contains 15 residues. In germline, CDR1 is SGDLS, CDR2 YYNGEE. CDR3 protein: CASSALAGIYNEQFF. Written as DNA, the CDR3 is TGTGCCAGCAGCGCCTTAGCGGGGATTTACAATGAGCAGTTCTTC.

Turning to this clone: A junction end diverges from the germline sequence, so it may reflect a read error. The chain is built from TRBV6-1 and TRBJ2-7, with a possible D match to TRBD1 (6 bases). CDR3 length: 12 amino acids. Germline CDR1 and CDR2: MNHNS and SASEGT. CDR3 nucleotides: TGTGCCAGCAGCCTAAAGGACAGTTTGTTGGCGTTC. Protein product: CASSLKDSLLAF.